This entry lists 28 T cell receptor beta chains sequenced from one sample in a study of identical twins (dated by TCRdb to 2016 to 2018). The library relied on 5' RACE. Sequencing instrument: Illumina HiSeq 2000. TCRdb reanalyzed the raw reads on its own, using fastp at Q25 for trimming and MiXCR for clone calling, and kept in-frame beta chains. Duplicate CDR3 protein sequences are folded into a single record with the most common DNA and genes. The sample data list hundreds of thousands of distinct CDR3 sequences, and around 8.1% of these were observed just once. 1.5% to 2.5% of the sample lies in the top ten. These data are also associated with another study on yellow fever vaccine responses in identical twins.

Sequenced: memory (CD45RO+) T cells sorted from blood. The sample's cell subset or site, from its label and the paper: CD45RO+ enriched T cells. The receptor source for this set is a woman aged 18 to 35 in good health.

V usage is TRBV6-4 and J usage is TRBJ1-2, with 7 bases fitting TRBD1. Trimming at V came to 2 bases and at J to 4 bases, leaving 7 bases not matched to a gene. This CDR3 has 15 residues. Germline V gene lookup returns CDR1 MRHNA and CDR2 SNTAGT. This CDR3 is CASSDGAGGVYGYTF. The CDR3 bases are TGTGCCAGCAGTGACGGCGCAGGGGGGGTCTATGGCTACACCTTC.

This clonotype was counted a few times. The CDR3 nucleotides read TGCGCCAGCAGCCAAAACAGCGGGAGCACAGATACGCAGTATTTT. Encoded protein: CASSQNSGSTDTQYF. The chain is built from TRBV4-3 and TRBJ2-3, with a possible D match to TRBD2 (6 bases). V was cut by 2 bases and J by 0 bases, with 9 bases left in between. Looked up from germline, CDR1 is LGHNA and CDR2 is YSLEER. This CDR3 has 15 residues.

The chain joins TRBV15 to TRBJ2-5; 12 nucleotides match TRBD2. The V segment lost 3 bases and the J segment 5 bases; nucleotides outside the gene matches: 1. This CDR3 region has 14 residues. Germline-derived CDR1 and CDR2 are LNHNV and YYDKDF (reference sequence). In DNA, the CDR3 is TGTGCCACCAGCAGCGGGACTAGCGGGGAGACCCAGTACTTC. It specifies CATSSGTSGETQYF. Based on the CDR3 plus reference TRBV15 and TRBJ2-5, the full variable domain is DAMVIQNPRYQVTQFGKPVTLSCSQTLNHNVMYWYQQKSSQAPKLLFHYYDKDFNNEADTPDNFQSRRPNTSFCFLDIRSPGLGDTAMYLCATSSGTSGETQYFGPGTRLLVL.

This clonotype was seen at least ten times. The chain has TRBV12-3 or TRBV12-4 and TRBJ1-2, with 8 bases matching TRBD1. The CDR3 runs to 14 residues. V was pared by 7 bases and J by 5 bases, with 9 bases of the junction left unmatched. CDR3 sequence (DNA): TGTGCCAGCACGAATTCAGGGGGCGGTTATGGCTACACCTTC. This sequence encodes CASTNSGGGYGYTF.

The genes are TRBV3-1 and TRBJ2-5, with D unresolved. Per the germline V gene, CDR1 is LGHDT and CDR2 is YNNKEL (reference sequence). CDR3 size: 16 residues. Trimming removed 3 bases at V and 5 bases at J, with 19 bases between. The CDR3 loop reads CASSQRTGRARETQYF. The CDR3 coding sequence is TGTGCCAGCAGCCAGAGGACCGGTCGAGCACGGGAGACCCAGTACTTC.

The V gene is TRBV9, the J gene TRBJ2-7; 11 nucleotides line up with TRBD1. Germline lookup yields CDR1 SGDLS and CDR2 YYNGEE. The CDR3 has 14 amino acids. V lost 6 bases, J lost 3 bases, and 5 bases stayed unmatched. The chain's CDR3 is CASTTGTGGYEQYF. The DNA of the CDR3 is TGTGCCAGCACCACCGGGACAGGGGGCTACGAGCAGTACTTC.

This clonotype was counted between two and nine times. The chain couples TRBV6-2 or TRBV6-3 to TRBJ2-1; no definite D call. V lost 9 bases and J lost 3, with 12 bases in between. From germline, CDR1 is MNHEY and CDR2 SVGEGT. CDR3 length equals 13 residues. The CDR3 DNA follows: TGTGCCAGTGCGGCGGAGATCTACAATGAGCAGTTCTTC. Amino acid sequence: CASAAEIYNEQFF.

The sample holds many counts of this clonotype. This chain joins TRBV11-1 and TRBJ1-1; D gene unclear. With 5 bases removed from V and 5 bases from J, the gap between germline ends came to 27 bases. Germline V gene sequence: CDR1 SGHAT, CDR2 FQDESV (reference sequence). The CDR3 is 18 amino acids. The CDR3 DNA reads as TGTGCCAGCAGCGCCACCGTTGGCAGGAGCACCGCAGATACTGAAGCTTTCTTT. The encoded protein is CASSATVGRSTADTEAFF.

This clonotype showed up many times. The chain links TRBV12-3 or TRBV12-4 to TRBJ1-2; D remains ambiguous. V lost 7 bases and J 6 bases, leaving 21 bases between the germline ends. The CDR3 runs to 15 residues. CDR3 DNA sequence: TGTGCCAGCACTCATAGCCTCGGGGTCGTGCATGGCTACACCTTC. Its protein is CASTHSLGVVHGYTF.

This clonotype showed up many times. The V call is TRBV11-2, the J call TRBJ2-5; 7 bases agree with TRBD1. The CDR3 runs 15 residues. V lost 5 bases to trimming and J lost 2 bases; unmatched junction nucleotides: 8. CDR1 and CDR2 from the germline V gene are SGHAT and FQNNGV. CDR3 in DNA: TGTGCCAGCAGCAAACAGGGGAAGGGACAAGAGACCCAGTACTTC. Its translation is CASSKQGKGQETQYF.

In its sample, this clonotype was seen many times. The J gene is TRBJ2-7, the V gene TRBV12-3 or TRBV12-4; perhaps TRBD2 as D (7 bases). Between the trimmed V and J ends, which lost 2 bases and 4 bases, there was a span of 12 bases. This CDR3 region has 14 residues. CDR3 nucleotides: TGTGCCAGCAGTTTATGGCGGGGGCGGTACGAGCAGTACTTC. It specifies CASSLWRGRYEQYF.

This clonotype was counted between two and nine times. This chain links TRBV6-5 with TRBJ1-1, with TRBD1 matching 8 bases. This CDR3 region has 14 residues. Germline V gives CDR1 MNHEY, CDR2 SVGAGI. The trim removed 4 bases at V and 5 bases at J, leaving 6 bases unmatched. DNA for the CDR3: TGTGCCAGCAGTTCTTTGGACAGGGTGACTGAAGCTTTCTTT. Translating it yields CASSSLDRVTEAFF.

This chain uses TRBV12-3 or TRBV12-4 with TRBJ2-5; TRBD1 might be the D (5 bases). The CDR3 loop spans 13 amino acids. Deletions cut 5 bases from V and 7 bases from J, with 14 bases between. CDR3 sequence reads: CASSQGPSGTQYF. The DNA for the CDR3 is TGTGCCAGCAGTCAGGGCCCCTCGGGGACCCAGTACTTC.

This clonotype was detected a few times. The chain is built from TRBV25-1 and TRBJ2-3; TRBD2 agrees at 9 bases. J lost 4 bases, V lost 7 bases, and 9 bases had no gene match. The germline V gene has CDR1 MGHDK and CDR2 SYGVNS. The CDR3 runs 15 residues. CDR3 region: CASTLSGGLADTQYF. Written as DNA, the CDR3 is TGTGCCAGCACCCTAAGCGGGGGGTTAGCAGATACGCAGTATTTT.

This clonotype was detected a few times. This chain uses TRBV20-1 with TRBJ2-3; perhaps TRBD1 as D (6 bases). V shed 6 bases and J shed 2 bases, with 12 bases lying between them. Germline CDR1 DFQATT, CDR2 SNEGSKA (reference sequence). The CDR3 is made up of 13 amino acids. In nucleotides, the CDR3 is TGCAGTGCACCAGGACAGACCACAGATACGCAGTATTTT. This encodes CSAPGQTTDTQYF.

This chain connects TRBV11-2 to TRBJ2-2; TRBD1 or TRBD2 may be the D gene (6 bases each). Germline CDR1 and CDR2: SGHAT and FQNNGV. This CDR3 contains 19 residues. The germline V and J ends were trimmed by 3 bases and 0 bases, with 20 bases remaining between them. CDR3 sequence: CASSFPLGAGPTNTGELFF. The CDR3 nucleotides are TGTGCCAGCAGCTTTCCCCTGGGGGCGGGACCGACGAACACCGGGGAGCTGTTTTTT. The full variable domain, completed using reference TRBV11-2 and TRBJ2-2, is EAGVAQSPRYKIIEKRQSVAFWCNPISGHATLYWYQQILGQGPKLLIQFQNNGVVDDSQLPKDRFSAERLKGVDSTLKIQPAKLEDSAVYLCASSFPLGAGPTNTGELFFGEGSRLTVL.

About this clonotype: Possible read error: a much larger clone is one base away. The genes are TRBV11-1 and TRBJ2-4, with TRBD2 matching 11 bases. Germline V gene lookup returns CDR1 SGHAT and CDR2 FQDESV (reference sequence). This CDR3 region has 21 residues. V lost 5 bases to trimming and J lost 0 bases; unmatched junction nucleotides: 18. The DNA of the CDR3 is TGTGCCAGCAGCCCCCTAGCCGGGAGTACTAGCGGGGGACTAGCCAAAAACATTCAGTACTTC. Protein: CASSPLAGSTSGGLAKNIQYF.

The genes are TRBV10-3 and TRBJ1-1; D not certain. The CDR3 extends over 11 amino acids. The ends were cut back, 6 bases at V and 7 bases at J, with 9 bases in the middle. Germline-derived CDR1 and CDR2 are ENHRY and SYGVKD. CDR3 in DNA: TGTGCCATCAGGTTAGCAGATGAAGCTTTCTTT. It translates to CAIRLADEAFF.

The chain recombines TRBV10-3 with TRBJ1-5, with TRBD1 as a possible D gene (6 bases). The CDR3 sequence is 14 residues long. Germline CDR1 is ENHRY and CDR2 is SYGVKD. V dropped 2 bases and J dropped 5 bases, with 10 bases sitting between them. In DNA form, the CDR3 reads TGTGCCATCAGTGAGCAATCAGGGGATCAGCCCCAGCATTTT. Protein sequence: CAISEQSGDQPQHF.

Many counts were recorded for this clonotype. The chain joins TRBV29-1 to TRBJ2-3, with 10 bases aligning to TRBD1. CDR3 length: 17 residues. Germline values: CDR1 SQVTM, CDR2 ANQGSEA. V shed 2 bases and J 4 bases; nucleotides not matched to a gene: 12. The CDR3 loop is CSVEKTGQGGGSDTQYF. CDR3 coding DNA: TGCAGCGTTGAAAAGACCGGACAGGGGGGAGGTTCAGATACGCAGTATTTT.

Many counts were recorded for this clonotype. The genes are TRBV29-1 and TRBJ2-2; 7 bases are shared with TRBD2. The CDR3 loop spans 11 amino acids. The V segment lost 6 bases and the J segment 8 bases; nucleotides outside the gene matches: 3. Looked up from germline, CDR1 is SQVTM and CDR2 is ANQGSEA. CDR3 sequence (DNA): TGCAGCGTGGGGGGGACTGGGGAGCTGTTTTTT. It is translated as CSVGGTGELFF.

The rearrangement uses TRBV6-1 and TRBJ2-1; D is uncertain. The germline V gene encodes CDR1 MNHNS and CDR2 SASEGT. The length of the CDR3 is 11 residues. V shed 10 bases and J shed 4 bases, with 8 bases lying between them. The CDR3 region is CATLTYNEQFF. DNA for the CDR3: TGTGCCACCCTGACTTACAATGAGCAGTTCTTC.

The chain recombines TRBV6-5 with TRBJ1-1, with TRBD1 as a possible D gene (5 bases). V lost 2 bases and J 0 bases, leaving 10 bases between the germline ends. The CDR3 totals 15 residues. CDR1 MNHEY and CDR2 SVGAGI come from the germline V gene. DNA of the CDR3: TGTGCCAGCAGTTACGAGGGGAGGATGAACACTGAAGCTTTCTTT. Translating it yields CASSYEGRMNTEAFF.

This clonotype was seen at least ten times. J is TRBJ2-3 and V is TRBV10-3; 7 bases are a match to TRBD2. Per germline, CDR1 ENHRY and CDR2 SYGVKD. V lost 6 bases and J lost 4; bases outside the gene matches: 7. This CDR3 region has 14 residues. The CDR3, as DNA: TGTGCCATCAGGACGGCGGGAGACGCAGATACGCAGTATTTT. It specifies CAIRTAGDADTQYF.

The CDR3 sequence is CSAVDSEAFF. DNA of the CDR3: TGCAGTGCGGTGGACAGTGAAGCTTTCTTT. The V gene is TRBV20-1, the J gene TRBJ1-1, with D perhaps matching TRBD1 (6 bases). CDR3 length: 10 residues. Between the trimmed V and J ends, which lost 6 bases and 7 bases, there was a span of 9 bases. Germline V lookup: CDR1 DFQATT, CDR2 SNEGSKA (reference sequence).

This clonotype was seen repeatedly, ten times or more. This chain uses TRBV12-3 or TRBV12-4 with TRBJ2-5, with D possibly TRBD2 on 6 matching bases. V was cut by 6 bases and J by 0 bases, with 14 bases left in between. The CDR3 loop spans 15 amino acids. This CDR3 is CASRQIGGYQETQYF. The CDR3 bases are TGTGCCAGCAGACAGATCGGAGGGTACCAAGAGACCCAGTACTTC.

This clonotype was seen repeatedly, ten times or more. The J gene is TRBJ1-6, the V gene TRBV6-2 or TRBV6-3; D is perhaps TRBD1 (5 bases). V was shortened by 6 bases and J by 8 bases, with 11 bases between the two germline ends. This CDR3 comprises 13 residues. Germline assignment: CDR1 MNHEY and CDR2 SVGEGT. In DNA, the CDR3 is TGTGCCAGCAGCCGACAGCGAGATTCACCCCTCCACTTT. Encoded protein: CASSRQRDSPLHF.

This clonotype was counted ten times or more. This chain joins TRBV29-1 and TRBJ2-1, with TRBD1 identical over 9 bases. Losses at the gene ends were 5 bases for V and 4 bases for J; bases not matched to a gene: 9. This CDR3 contains 15 residues. Germline V gives CDR1 SQVTM, CDR2 ANQGSEA. The CDR3 reads CSVIPGTGRYNEQFF. DNA of the CDR3: TGCAGCGTTATCCCCGGGACAGGGAGGTACAATGAGCAGTTCTTC.